This T cell receptor (beta chain) originates from a study of blood T cell repertoires in COVID-19. Study at large: Sites across the United States, Italy and Spain contributed samples from acute and convalescent COVID-19. T cells, B-cell-depleted T cells, or PBMCs supplied cDNA or gDNA.

The authors' processing: Amplification of reference gene primers was used by the study to estimate nucleated cell counts. Sequencing was performed with immunoSEQ multiplex PCR; in TCRdb, only in-frame clones are kept and a portion is missing. That table is the source of V, J and clone size, and D and trimming were worked out from the DNA. The table records 90,000 to 150,000 clones, 81% of them present only once. The CDR3 spans 15 residues. Germline V gene sequence: CDR1 SGHRS, CDR2 YFSETQ. V lost 0 bases to trimming and J lost 2 bases, with 12 bases between them. The TCR comes from a human donor in a cohort sampled during active COVID-19. The chain carries TRBV5-1 and TRBJ2-7; TRBD2 might be the D (5 bases). The sequencing input was peripheral blood. The CDR3 spells CASSLESGGTYEQYF. Written as DNA, the CDR3 is TGCGCCAGCAGCTTGGAGAGCGGAGGTACCTACGAGCAGTACTTC. The complete variable domain, with remaining parts taken from reference TRBV5-1 and TRBJ2-7, reads KAGVTQTPRYLIKTRGQQVTLSCSPISGHRSVSWYQQTPGQGLQFLFEYFSETQRNKGNFPGRFSGRQFSNSRSEMNVSTLELGDSALYLCASSLESGGTYEQYFGPGTRLTVT.